These 27 T cell receptor beta chains were all obtained from the same sample, sequenced in a study of beta chain features in type 1 diabetes. Sequenced material consisted of expressed TCRB transcripts (all of the isolated RNA was reverse transcribed). Clones were sequenced by immunoSEQ multiplex PCR, and TCRdb holds only the in-frame ones, with some missing. In the table there are about 620,000 clones, roughly 15% of which are singletons. Sequencing was done on a sample of naive CD4+ T cells from blood. The receptor source for this set is a man younger than 35 in good health.

Written as DNA, the CDR3 is TGTGCCAGCAGTACGAAGGGGGGAGCGGGGCCCCAGCATTTT. Encoded protein: CASSTKGGAGPQHF. This sequence joins TRBV6-5 and TRBJ1-5, with D possibly TRBD1 on 6 matching bases. Germline CDR1 and CDR2: MNHEY and SVGAGI. Trimming stripped 5 bases from V and 9 bases from J, with 17 bases between. The CDR3 length is 14 residues.

This chain links TRBV29-1 with TRBJ2-7; perhaps D is TRBD1 or TRBD2 (5 bases each). Trimming shortened V by 7 bases and J by 3 bases, and 16 bases separated the two germline ends. CDR1 and CDR2 from the germline V gene are SQVTM and ANQGSEA. This CDR3 has 13 amino acids. The CDR3 loop is CSASGRSGYEQYF. The CDR3 nucleotides read TGCAGCGCCTCGGGACGGAGCGGCTACGAGCAGTACTTC.

This clone was picked up a small number of times. DNA of the CDR3: TGTGCCACCGCGGACAGGTACTCTGGGGCCAACGTCCTGACTTTC. Its translation is CATADRYSGANVLTF. The chain has TRBV15 and TRBJ2-6; 7 bases match TRBD1. V lost 8 bases to trimming and J lost 0 bases; unmatched junction nucleotides: 4. Germline V gives CDR1 LNHNV, CDR2 YYDKDF (reference sequence). This CDR3 region has 15 residues.

The J gene is TRBJ1-2, the V gene TRBV28; 8 bases align to TRBD1. Trimming removed 2 bases from V and 4 bases from J; junction bases left unmatched: 3. CDR1 is MDHEN, CDR2 SYDVKM, per germline. The CDR3 has 14 amino acids. As DNA, the CDR3 is TGTGCCAGCAGTTTAGGCGGGACAGGCTATGGCTACACCTTC. Its protein is CASSLGGTGYGYTF.

J is TRBJ2-1 and V is TRBV5-1; 10 nucleotides line up with TRBD2. The CDR3 is 15 amino acids. Per the germline V gene, CDR1 is SGHRS and CDR2 is YFSETQ. J gave up 5 bases and V 4 bases, and 6 bases lay outside the gene matches. The DNA for the CDR3 is TGCGCCAGCAGCCTCCGGACTAGCGGAAACAATGAGCAGTTCTTC. Its translation: CASSLRTSGNNEQFF.

This clone was seen only a few times. The genes are TRBV7-2 and TRBJ2-5; D is uncertain. V was trimmed by 1 base and J by 1 base, leaving 10 bases between them. This CDR3 is 15 amino acids long. Looked up from germline, CDR1 is SGHTA and CDR2 is FQGNSA. The CDR3 reads CASSLDRTPQETQYF. CDR3 DNA sequence: TGTGCCAGCAGCTTAGACCGTACTCCCCAAGAGACCCAGTACTTC.

CDR3 sequence: CAIQRTGLNTGELFF. In nucleotides, the CDR3 is TGTGCCATCCAGCGGACAGGGCTGAACACCGGGGAGCTGTTTTTT. V gene TRBV10-3 combines with J gene TRBJ2-2, with TRBD1 matching over 8 bases. The CDR3 spans 15 residues. Germline values: CDR1 ENHRY, CDR2 SYGVKD. The V and J ends lost 8 bases and 1 base, in that order; junction bases with no gene match: 6.

V gene TRBV15 combines with J gene TRBJ2-1; the D is unclear. The CDR3 is 15 residues long. The V end was cut by 6 bases, the J end by 3 bases, with 15 bases between. The germline CDR1 and CDR2 sequences are LNHNV and YYDKDF (reference sequence). The CDR3 DNA sequence: TGTGCCACCAGACCCGAGATAGTGCTCTACAATGAGCAGTTCTTC. It encodes CATRPEIVLYNEQFF.

This chain links TRBV28 with TRBJ1-3; TRBD1 agrees at 7 bases. The germline V gene has CDR1 MDHEN and CDR2 SYDVKM. V lost 4 bases and J lost 0; bases outside the gene matches: 3. The CDR3 has 15 residues. CDR3 bases: TGTGCCAGCAGTTCTGCAGGGGGCTCTGGAAACACCATATATTTT. Translating it yields CASSSAGGSGNTIYF.

The chain carries TRBV27 and TRBJ2-1, with 13 positions matching TRBD2. The CDR3 runs 19 residues. CDR1 is MNHEY, CDR2 SMNVEV, per germline (reference sequence). V lost 3 bases to trimming and J lost 4 bases; unmatched junction nucleotides: 12. CDR3 DNA: TGTGCCAGCAGTTTCACGGGACTAGCGGGACTGGGTACTTACAATGAGCAGTTCTTC. Encoded protein: CASSFTGLAGLGTYNEQFF.

This clone was detected a few times. The chain employs TRBV11-2 and TRBJ2-2; D not resolved. Per germline, CDR1 SGHAT and CDR2 FQNNGV. The CDR3 is 15 residues long. The ends were cut back, 5 bases at V and 2 bases at J, with 12 bases in the middle. The CDR3 sequence is CASSPGFPNTGELFF. The CDR3 DNA reads TGTGCCAGCAGCCCGGGCTTTCCAAACACCGGGGAGCTGTTTTTT.

The rearrangement links TRBV28 to TRBJ2-3; TRBD2 matches 13 bases. The CDR3 covers 17 residues. Germline values: CDR1 MDHEN, CDR2 SYDVKM. V lost 4 bases to trimming and J lost 4 bases; unmatched junction nucleotides: 8. The CDR3 region has the DNA TGTGCCAGCAGTTGGGACAGGACTAGCGGGAGTCCAGATACGCAGTATTTT. Its protein is CASSWDRTSGSPDTQYF.

The rearrangement uses TRBV7-6 and TRBJ2-5, with 13 nucleotides matching TRBD2. With 2 bases clipped from V and 2 bases from J, the junction kept 5 bases outside the gene matches. Germline V gives CDR1 SGHVS, CDR2 FNYEAQ. The CDR3 is 17 residues long. CDR3 in amino acids: CASSLPPTSGGQETQYF. In DNA, the CDR3 is TGTGCCAGCAGCTTACCCCCGACTAGCGGGGGGCAAGAGACCCAGTACTTC.

This chain connects TRBV7-8 to TRBJ1-5; D perhaps matches TRBD1 (5 bases). This CDR3 spans 16 amino acids. The ends were cut back, 5 bases at V and 0 bases at J, with 14 bases in the middle. Germline CDR1 is SGHVS and CDR2 is FQNEAQ. The CDR3, as DNA: TGTGCCAGCAGCCCACCCGGGACCGTTAGCAATCAGCCCCAGCATTTT. Translated, it gives CASSPPGTVSNQPQHF.

This clone was detected a few times. The V and J genes are TRBV21-1 and TRBJ2-7; the DNA was not compared with TRBD1, the D call given in the table. TRBV21-1 is a pseudogene segment. CDR3 length: 14 amino acids. CDR3 bases: TGTGCCAGCAGCAAAACCCACCAACCAGGGATAGGGTACTTC. Amino acid sequence: CASSKTHQPGIGYF.

This clone showed up just a few times. Within the sample, other DNA sequences also encode this same CDR3. The CDR3 sequence: CASSYGQGGNTIYF. DNA for the CDR3: TGTGCCAGCAGTTATGGACAGGGAGGAAACACCATATATTTT. The chain carries TRBV6-5 and TRBJ1-3; 8 bases align to TRBD1. V was pared by 3 bases and J by 4 bases, with 2 bases of the junction left unmatched. The CDR3 has 14 residues. Germline CDR1 and CDR2: MNHEY and SVGAGI.

This clone was detected only a few times. This chain uses TRBV21-1 with TRBJ2-3; the table assigns TRBD1, which was not confirmed against the DNA. TRBV21-1 is classified as a pseudogene. The CDR3 is made up of 11 amino acids. In DNA, the CDR3 is TGTGCCAGCAGCCAGACAGATACGCAGTATTTT. Amino acid sequence: CASSQTDTQYF.

The V and J genes are TRBV19 and TRBJ1-2; no reliable D call. Germline CDR1 is LNHDA and CDR2 is SQIVND (reference sequence). Deletions cut 7 bases from V and 4 bases from J, with 13 bases between. CDR3 size: 13 residues. Here the CDR3 reads CASTGAFTYGYTF. CDR3 in DNA: TGTGCCAGTACTGGAGCCTTCACCTATGGCTACACCTTC.

The chain employs TRBV10-3 and TRBJ2-5; no reliable D call. Trimming took 1 base from V and 5 from J, leaving 14 bases between them. The CDR3 covers 15 residues. CDR1 and CDR2 (germline): ENHRY, SYGVKD. The CDR3 DNA reads as TGTGCCATCAGTGAGTTGGTGGGAAGGTGGGAGACCCAGTACTTC. Translation: CAISELVGRWETQYF.

The chain employs TRBV27 and TRBJ1-1; D is unclear. With 0 bases removed from V and 1 base from J, the gap between germline ends came to 3 bases. CDR1 and CDR2 from the germline V gene are MNHEY and SMNVEV (reference sequence). The CDR3 extends over 13 amino acids. CDR3 DNA sequence: TGTGCCAGCAGTTTATCAGAGAACACTGAAGCTTTCTTT. This gives the protein CASSLSENTEAFF.

This clone was detected a few times. The J gene is TRBJ1-4, the V gene TRBV29-1, with 9 bases identical to TRBD1. This CDR3 is 15 amino acids long. From germline, CDR1 is SQVTM and CDR2 ANQGSEA. V was pared by 7 bases and J by 1 base, with 7 bases of the junction left unmatched. The chain's CDR3 is CSAGQGSVTNEKLFF. The CDR3 bases are TGCAGCGCGGGACAGGGAAGCGTAACTAATGAAAAACTGTTTTTT.

This clone has at least ten counts. The gene calls are TRBV10-3 and TRBJ1-1; D ambiguous. This CDR3 spans 13 amino acids. The V end was cut by 6 bases, the J end by 10 bases, with 18 bases between. Germline V lookup: CDR1 ENHRY, CDR2 SYGVKD. The chain's CDR3 is CAISDRRWLGAFF. CDR3 DNA: TGTGCCATCAGCGACCGGAGGTGGCTGGGAGCTTTCTTT.

The rearrangement uses TRBV10-3 and TRBJ1-4, with D possibly matching TRBD1 (5 bases). The CDR3 has 14 residues. Trimming cost V 8 bases and J 4 bases, with 14 bases left between them. Germline assignment: CDR1 ENHRY and CDR2 SYGVKD. The CDR3 DNA reads as TGTGCCATCGCCATGACAGAACTTAATGAAAAACTGTTTTTT. This gives the protein CAIAMTELNEKLFF.

Notes on this clone: Other DNA sequences of this sample code for an identical CDR3. The rearrangement uses TRBV7-2 and TRBJ2-7; no clear D gene. This CDR3 contains 13 residues. V lost 1 base and J 4 bases, leaving 8 bases between the germline ends. Per the germline V gene, CDR1 is SGHTA and CDR2 is FQGNSA. CDR3 nucleotides: TGTGCCAGCAGCTTAGGAGGTCGGTACGAGCAGTACTTC. It codes for CASSLGGRYEQYF.

J is TRBJ2-5 and V is TRBV7-7, with D tentatively TRBD2 (5 bases). There are 13 residues in the CDR3. V lost 8 bases and J 7 bases, leaving 17 bases between the germline ends. The germline gives CDR1 SSHAT, CDR2 FNYEAQ (reference sequence). Here the CDR3 DNA reads TGTGCCAGCTCGATGGACTCGAGGTTGACCCAGTACTTC. Protein product: CASSMDSRLTQYF. The full variable domain, with the rest looked up from reference TRBV7-7 and TRBJ2-5, is GAGVSQSPRYKVTKRGQDVTLRCDPISSHATLYWYQQALGQGPEFLTYFNYEAQPDKSGLPSDRFSAERPEGSISTLTIQRTEQRDSAMYRCASSMDSRLTQYFGPGTRLLVL.

The chain combines TRBV7-2 with TRBJ2-1, with 12 bases aligning to TRBD2. Germline values: CDR1 SGHTA, CDR2 FQGNSA. This CDR3 has 14 amino acids. V lost 3 bases to trimming and J lost 15 bases; unmatched junction nucleotides: 9. The CDR3 DNA follows: TGTGCCAGCAGCTTTTCCCCTACTAGCGGGGGGAGGTTCTTC. This translates into CASSFSPTSGGRFF.

This clone was observed a handful of times. The rearrangement joins TRBV19 to TRBJ2-3; the match to TRBD2 covers 10 bases. The trim removed 7 bases at V and 7 bases at J, leaving 11 bases unmatched. CDR3 length equals 15 residues. Germline assignment: CDR1 LNHDA and CDR2 SQIVND (reference sequence). CDR3: CASKTLAGVGHTQYF. DNA for the CDR3: TGTGCCAGTAAAACCCTAGCGGGGGTTGGACATACGCAGTATTTT.